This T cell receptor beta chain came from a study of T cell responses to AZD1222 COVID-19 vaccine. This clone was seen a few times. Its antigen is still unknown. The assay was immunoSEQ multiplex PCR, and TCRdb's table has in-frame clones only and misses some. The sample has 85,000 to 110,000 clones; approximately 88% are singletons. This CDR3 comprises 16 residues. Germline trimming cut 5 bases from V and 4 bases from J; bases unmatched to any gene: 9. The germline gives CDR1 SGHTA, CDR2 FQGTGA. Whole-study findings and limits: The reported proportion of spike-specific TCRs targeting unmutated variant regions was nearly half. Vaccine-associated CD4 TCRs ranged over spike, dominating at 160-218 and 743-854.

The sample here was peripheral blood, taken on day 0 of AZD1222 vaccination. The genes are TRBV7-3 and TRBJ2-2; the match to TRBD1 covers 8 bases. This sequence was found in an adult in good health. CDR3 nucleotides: TGTGCCAGCAGCCACATGGCAGGGGGCATCACCGGGGAGCTGTTTTTT. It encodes CASSHMAGGITGELFF.